This T cell receptor beta chain was sequenced for a study of T cells in Graves' hyperthyroidism and ophthalmopathy. Overall study findings and caveats: Stable hyperthyroidism and ophthalmopathy were separated using 13 V-J signatures. With a median lead of roughly 6.8 months before onset, the model predicted ophthalmopathy.

The investigators amplified TCR beta CDR3 regions from RNA transcripts. An initial round of RT-PCR targeting the TCR CDR3 relied on the HTBI primer set. TCRdb redid the calling of the multiplex PCR reads with MiXCR, one entry per CDR3 protein. This repertoire shows hundreds of thousands of distinct CDR3 sequences, about 20% found once; its top ten account for about 60%. In making diagnoses, clinical symptoms, serum thyroxine and TRAb, thyroid ultrasound and orbital computed tomography were all used. Source material for PBMCs was more than 7.5 ml fresh peripheral blood. The CDR3 is 16 amino acids. The V and J ends lost 0 bases and 2 bases respectively, with 13 bases between them. The germline gives CDR1 MNHNY, CDR2 SVGAGI (reference sequence). This clonotype was observed many times. What it binds is unknown.

The J gene is TRBJ2-5, the V gene TRBV6-6; D is uncertain. The sample was blood. The clonotype was recovered from a young man with Graves' ophthalmopathy. For the CDR3, the DNA is TGTGCCAGCAGTTACTCGGGCACACGCCGTCAAGAGACCCAGTACTTC. This sequence encodes CASSYSGTRRQETQYF.